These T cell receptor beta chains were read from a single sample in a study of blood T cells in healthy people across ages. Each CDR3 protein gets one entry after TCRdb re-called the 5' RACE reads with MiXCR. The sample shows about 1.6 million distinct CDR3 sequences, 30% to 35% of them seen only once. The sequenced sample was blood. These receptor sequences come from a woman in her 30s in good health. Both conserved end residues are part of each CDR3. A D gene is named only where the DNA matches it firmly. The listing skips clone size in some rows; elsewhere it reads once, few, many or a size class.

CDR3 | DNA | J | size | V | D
CAISGGLAGQETQYF | TGTGCCATCAGCGGGGGACTAGCGGGGCAAGAGACCCAGTACTTC | TRBJ2-5 | NA | TRBV10-3 | TRBD2
CSVARAYEQYF | TGCAGTGTGGCCAGAGCCTACGAGCAGTACTTC | TRBJ2-7 | NA | TRBV20-1 | NA
CSARGAGLTRYEQYF | TGCAGTGCTAGGGGGGCGGGGTTAACACGATACGAGCAGTACTTC | TRBJ2-7 | NA | TRBV20-1 | NA
CASSARPLTGSTEAFF | TGTGCCAGCAGCGCACGCCCCCTGACCGGGTCCACTGAAGCTTTCTTT | TRBJ1-1 | NA | TRBV13 | NA
CSVKNGRSLQETQYF | TGCAGCGTGAAAAACGGACGCAGCCTCCAAGAGACCCAGTACTTC | TRBJ2-5 | many | TRBV29-1 | NA
CASSLELADKYEQYF | TGCGCCAGCAGCTTGGAACTAGCGGATAAATACGAGCAGTACTTC | TRBJ2-7 | NA | TRBV5-1 | TRBD2
CASELAGGHNEQFF | TGTGCCAGCGAGCTAGCGGGGGGGCATAATGAGCAGTTCTTC | TRBJ2-1 | NA | TRBV27 | TRBD2
CASSSGPRRADTQYF | TGTGCCAGCAGCTCCGGGCCCCGACGGGCAGATACGCAGTATTTT | TRBJ2-3 | few | TRBV7-3 | NA
CASREVENYGYTF | TGTGCCAGCAGGGAGGTAGAGAACTATGGCTACACCTTC | TRBJ1-2 | few | TRBV6-6 | NA
CASRISVGTYEQYF | TGTGCCAGCAGAATATCGGTAGGGACCTACGAGCAGTACTTC | TRBJ2-7 | many | TRBV6-5 | NA
CASSYSRGGLGSPLHF | TGTGCCAGCAGTTACTCGAGGGGCGGGCTGGGCTCACCCCTCCACTTT | TRBJ1-6 | few | TRBV6-6 | NA
CASSGDREIDYGYTF | TGTGCCAGCAGTGGGGACAGGGAAATTGACTATGGCTACACCTTC | TRBJ1-2 | few | TRBV12-3/TRBV12-4 | TRBD1
CASNEVNQPQHF | TGTGCCAGCAATGAGGTTAATCAGCCCCAGCATTTT | TRBJ1-5 | few | TRBV6-2/TRBV6-3 | NA
CSARAMAGYEQFF | TGCAGTGCTAGAGCTATGGCGGGCTATGAGCAGTTCTTC | TRBJ2-1 | NA | TRBV20-1 | NA
CASSGPGLHYEQYF | TGTGCCAGCAGCGGACCGGGACTACATTACGAGCAGTACTTC | TRBJ2-7 | few | TRBV7-6 | TRBD2
CASSLKVGSHLPYEQYF | TGTGCCAGCAGTTTAAAAGTGGGGTCACATCTTCCCTACGAGCAGTACTTC | TRBJ2-7 | NA | TRBV27 | NA
CSLWGSAPKDTEAFF | TGCAGCCTATGGGGGTCGGCCCCCAAAGACACTGAAGCTTTCTTT | TRBJ1-1 | NA | TRBV29-1 | NA
CASSFISGAGGYTF | TGTGCCAGCAGTTTCATCTCGGGGGCAGGAGGCTACACCTTC | TRBJ1-2 | NA | TRBV27 | NA
CASSRSPFSAEKTLEAFF | TGTGCCAGCAGCCGATCTCCTTTCTCGGCGGAAAAGACCCTTGAAGCTTTCTTT | TRBJ1-1 | NA | TRBV6-4 | NA
CASSLMRYNEQFF | TGTGCCAGCAGCTTGATGCGTTACAATGAGCAGTTCTTC | TRBJ2-1 | NA | TRBV11-2 | NA
CASSLAAGGNDEQFF | TGTGCCAGCAGCTTAGCTGCCGGAGGGAACGATGAGCAGTTCTTC | TRBJ2-1 | many | TRBV7-9 | NA
CASSLRSSRTSDTQYF | TGTGCCAGCAGTTTACGATCATCGCGCACATCAGATACGCAGTATTTT | TRBJ2-3 | NA | TRBV28 | NA
CASSYGLAGESYEQYF | TGTGCCAGCAGCTACGGACTAGCGGGGGAGTCCTACGAGCAGTACTTC | TRBJ2-7 | NA | TRBV7-9 | TRBD2
CTSSPRYQETQYF | TGTACCAGCAGTCCGCGGTACCAAGAGACCCAGTACTTC | TRBJ2-5 | once | TRBV27 | NA
CSAAKASGAQETQYF | TGCAGTGCCGCTAAGGCTAGCGGGGCTCAAGAGACCCAGTACTTC | TRBJ2-5 | many | TRBV20-1 | TRBD2
CASSLAGIRNQPQHF | TGTGCCAGCAGCCTAGCAGGGATCAGGAATCAGCCCCAGCATTTT | TRBJ1-5 | few | TRBV7-9 | NA
CSAPVYRGRQVDETQYF | TGCAGTGCCCCCGTGTACAGGGGGCGCCAGGTTGACGAGACCCAGTACTTC | TRBJ2-5 | many | TRBV20-1 | TRBD1
CAISDRDTDTQYF | TGTGCCATCAGCGACAGGGATACAGATACGCAGTATTTT | TRBJ2-3 | NA | TRBV10-3 | TRBD1
CASSLEHRGAADTQYF | TGTGCCAGCAGTTTAGAGCACAGGGGGGCGGCAGATACGCAGTATTTT | TRBJ2-3 | few | TRBV12-3/TRBV12-4 | TRBD1
CASRETGSYGQYF | TGTGCCAGCAGAGAGACAGGCTCCTACGGGCAGTACTTC | TRBJ2-7 | NA | TRBV12-3/TRBV12-4 | NA
CASSEGGYDTDTQYF | TGTGCCAGCAGTGAAGGAGGGTACGACACAGATACGCAGTATTTT | TRBJ2-3 | NA | TRBV6-1 | NA
CASSASGTSYEQYF | TGTGCCAGCAGCGCCAGCGGGACCTCCTACGAGCAGTACTTC | TRBJ2-7 | NA | TRBV13 | TRBD2
CASTRTSGLEQYF | TGTGCCAGCACCCGGACTAGCGGACTCGAGCAGTACTTC | TRBJ2-7 | many | TRBV6-6 | TRBD2
CSAHQTGYEQYF | TGCAGTGCTCATCAGACAGGGTACGAGCAGTACTTC | TRBJ2-7 | few | TRBV20-1 | TRBD1
CASSSLLAGAGYNEQFF | TGTGCCAGCAGCTCCCTACTAGCGGGAGCTGGGTACAATGAGCAGTTCTTC | TRBJ2-1 | NA | TRBV6-2/TRBV6-3 | TRBD2
CASSFGGGAGQTQYF | TGTGCCAGCAGCTTTGGCGGGGGGGCGGGACAGACCCAGTACTTC | TRBJ2-5 | once | TRBV27 | TRBD2
CASTRLAGGQETQYF | TGTGCCAGCACCCGACTAGCGGGGGGACAAGAGACCCAGTACTTC | TRBJ2-5 | few | TRBV6-1 | TRBD2
CSAPQPSGPNTGELFF | TGCAGTGCCCCCCAGCCAAGCGGCCCGAACACCGGGGAGCTGTTTTTT | TRBJ2-2 | NA | TRBV20-1 | NA
CASSKGGLDGYTF | TGTGCCAGCAGCAAAGGGGGATTAGATGGCTACACCTTC | TRBJ1-2 | NA | TRBV21-1 | NA
CASRPSGLSDTQYF | TGTGCCAGCAGACCTAGCGGGTTATCAGATACGCAGTATTTT | TRBJ2-3 | NA | TRBV2 | TRBD2
CSARFPFLLSPYEQYF | TGCAGTGCTAGATTTCCGTTCTTGCTGTCCCCCTACGAGCAGTACTTC | TRBJ2-7 | NA | TRBV20-1 | NA
CASSRETGGYTEAFF | TGTGCCAGCAGCCGGGAGACAGGGGGCTACACTGAAGCTTTCTTT | TRBJ1-1 | NA | TRBV12-3/TRBV12-4 | TRBD1
CASSLATSVTDTQYF | TGTGCCAGCAGCTTAGCGACTAGCGTGACAGATACGCAGTATTTT | TRBJ2-3 | NA | TRBV7-9 | TRBD2
CACSPGGSDTQYF | TGTGCCTGCAGCCCGGGGGGCTCAGATACGCAGTATTTT | TRBJ2-3 | once | TRBV5-5 | NA
CATGREVLVSNEQYF | TGTGCCACCGGCAGAGAGGTTTTGGTCTCAAATGAGCAGTACTTC | TRBJ2-7 | NA | TRBV15 | NA
CSARDPTPGPDTQYF | TGCAGTGCTAGAGACCCGACACCGGGCCCAGATACGCAGTATTTT | TRBJ2-3 | NA | TRBV20-1 | NA
CSVVQGAEGYTF | TGCAGCGTTGTACAGGGGGCAGAGGGCTACACCTTC | TRBJ1-2 | many | TRBV29-1 | TRBD1
CSGTGNADGYTF | TGCAGCGGGACAGGGAACGCGGATGGCTACACCTTC | TRBJ1-2 | NA | TRBV29-1 | TRBD1
CASSLYRGTGLYNPPLHF | TGTGCCAGCAGCCTCTACCGCGGGACGGGACTTTATAATCCACCCCTCCACTTT | TRBJ1-6 | NA | TRBV13 | NA
CASRRDRASSGANVLTF | TGTGCCAGCAGGCGGGACAGGGCAAGCTCTGGGGCCAACGTCCTGACTTTC | TRBJ2-6 | few | TRBV27 | TRBD1
CATGTDWNTQYF | TGTGCCACCGGGACCGACTGGAATACGCAGTATTTT | TRBJ2-3 | NA | TRBV25-1 | NA
CASSLSSGTPPYEQYF | TGTGCCAGCAGTTTATCGTCCGGGACACCTCCCTACGAGCAGTACTTC | TRBJ2-7 | few | TRBV27 | NA
CASSPAGTRGETQYF | TGTGCCAGCAGCCCCGCGGGTACTAGGGGAGAGACCCAGTACTTC | TRBJ2-5 | NA | TRBV11-2 | NA
CASRLGLAGREQYF | TGTGCCAGCAGGTTAGGACTAGCGGGGCGCGAGCAGTACTTC | TRBJ2-7 | NA | TRBV28 | TRBD2
CASSLSFGGSKNIQYF | TGTGCCAGCAGCTTAAGTTTCGGGGGGTCCAAAAACATTCAGTACTTC | TRBJ2-4 | few | TRBV7-7 | TRBD2
CASSQDAAGGPETQYF | TGCGCCAGCAGCCAAGATGCAGCGGGGGGGCCAGAGACCCAGTACTTC | TRBJ2-5 | NA | TRBV4-1 | TRBD2